Presented here are 11 T cell receptor beta chains from one specimen sequenced in a study of Graves' ophthalmopathy and Graves' hyperthyroidism. The study amplified TCR beta CDR3 regions using RNA transcripts. Scientists carried out first-round RT-PCR using HTBI primers and then a second-round multiplex PCR. TCRdb independently ran MiXCR on the multiplex PCR reads; one entry per CDR3 protein. The table includes about 400,000 distinct CDR3 sequences, under 25% detected once. Sequencing input: peripheral blood. All receptors derive from a woman aged 18-29 years with stable Graves' hyperthyroidism.

In this sample, this clonotype turned up once. This chain uses TRBV6-5 with TRBJ2-2; D is undetermined. The CDR3 extends over 14 amino acids. Deletions cut 2 bases from V and 6 bases from J, with 10 bases between. In germline, CDR1 is MNHEY, CDR2 SVGAGI. CDR3 sequence reads: CASSYRLDPGELFF. The CDR3 DNA is TGTGCCAGCAGTTACCGACTGGACCCCGGGGAGCTGTTTTTT.

This clonotype was seen ten or more times. This chain connects TRBV12-3 or TRBV12-4 to TRBJ2-5, with D unresolved. This CDR3 spans 13 amino acids. V lost 8 bases and J 1 base, leaving 11 bases between the germline ends. CDR3 in DNA: TGTGCCAGCTCGGAGAGACGCCAAGAGACCCAGTACTTC. Translating gives CASSERRQETQYF.

This clonotype came up many times. The chain joins TRBV6-5 to TRBJ2-7; 9 bases are shared with TRBD1. CDR3 length: 14 residues. V was pared by 2 bases and J by 3 bases, with 2 bases of the junction left unmatched. Germline V gene data show CDR1 as MNHEY and CDR2 as SVGAGI. The CDR3 protein is CASSYMGQGYEQYF. The CDR3 DNA follows: TGTGCCAGCAGTTACATGGGACAGGGCTACGAGCAGTACTTC.

At least ten counts were recorded for this clonotype. V gene TRBV6-2 or TRBV6-3 combines with J gene TRBJ1-5, with D uncertain. The CDR3 is made up of 16 amino acids. CDR1 MNHEY and CDR2 SVGEGT come from the germline V gene. V lost 2 bases, J lost 5 bases, and 16 bases lay in between. In nucleotides, the CDR3 is TGTGCCAGCAGTTACGGGTCCGCCGCGGAATATCAGCCCCAGCATTTT. As protein: CASSYGSAAEYQPQHF.

This clonotype was found many times. The chain couples TRBV6-2 or TRBV6-3 to TRBJ1-2; TRBD1 is a possible D gene (5 bases). Trimming stripped 7 bases from V and 2 bases from J, with 8 bases between. The CDR3 loop spans 12 amino acids. Germline assignment: CDR1 MNHEY and CDR2 SVGEGT. The DNA of the CDR3 is TGTGCCAGCACACAGGCCAACTATGGCTACACCTTC. Amino acids: CASTQANYGYTF.

This clonotype occurred many times. J is TRBJ1-5 and V is TRBV2; D unclear. CDR3 length equals 12 residues. V was clipped by 5 bases and J by 7 bases, with 9 bases between them. Per germline, CDR1 SNHLY and CDR2 FYNNEI. As DNA, the CDR3 is TGTGCCAGCAGTCCACTACTCCAGCCCCAGCATTTT. Translating gives CASSPLLQPQHF.

The rearrangement links TRBV2 to TRBJ2-5, with D possibly matching TRBD1 (6 bases). This CDR3 has 13 amino acids. Between the trimmed V and J ends, which lost 2 bases and 7 bases, there was a span of 11 bases. From germline, CDR1 is SNHLY and CDR2 FYNNEI. For the CDR3, the DNA is TGTGCCAGCAGTGAACAGGGGACCGGGACCCAGTACTTC. Amino acid sequence: CASSEQGTGTQYF.

In its sample, this clonotype was seen many times. The rearrangement links TRBV19 to TRBJ1-2, with 7 nucleotides matching TRBD1. With V trimmed by 6 bases and J by 0 bases, 4 bases remained unmatched. Germline V lookup: CDR1 LNHDA, CDR2 SQIVND (reference sequence). CDR3 size: 14 residues. The chain's CDR3 is CASRRDSANYGYTF. For the CDR3, the DNA is TGTGCCAGTAGAAGGGACAGTGCTAACTATGGCTACACCTTC.

This clonotype was observed many times. The rearrangement joins TRBV20-1 to TRBJ2-2, with 11 bases that match TRBD2. This CDR3 has 14 amino acids. Germline trimming cut 4 bases from V and 5 bases from J; bases unmatched to any gene: 3. The germline V gene encodes CDR1 DFQATT and CDR2 SNEGSKA (reference sequence). For the CDR3, the DNA is TGCAGTGCTACCGTAGCGGGAGGGACCGGGGAGCTGTTTTTT. Its protein product is CSATVAGGTGELFF.

The chain combines TRBV6-1 with TRBJ1-2; TRBD1 matches at 7 bases. The CDR3 sequence is 15 residues long. J lost 8 bases, V lost 4 bases, and 13 bases had no gene match. Germline assignment: CDR1 MNHNS and CDR2 SASEGT. The CDR3 DNA is TGTGCCAGCAGTGGAGCCGGGACAGCGGGATCCGGCTACACCTTC. This codes for CASSGAGTAGSGYTF.

This clonotype was observed at least ten times. The chain has TRBV5-1 and TRBJ2-7, with 7 positions matching TRBD1. The germline V gene encodes CDR1 SGHRS and CDR2 YFSETQ. This CDR3 is 13 amino acids long. V was pared by 3 bases and J by 5 bases, with 5 bases of the junction left unmatched. In nucleotides, the CDR3 is TGCGCCAGCAGCTCGACAGGGTCGGACGAGCAGTACTTC. It codes for CASSSTGSDEQYF.